The rows below give T cell receptor beta chains drawn from one sample of a study of shared clonotypes between healthy human individuals. Sequenced by immunoSEQ multiplex PCR; TCRdb stores in-frame clones only, minus some. The data hold roughly 1,500,000 clones, with approximately 98% observed a single time. The specimen was naive CD4+ T cells sorted from blood. The origin of the receptors is a man between 25 and 39 years old in good health. Each CDR3 is given with its conserved first and last residue. D genes are given only for firm matches. A clone size is listed for some rows: how often the clone was seen (once, few, many), or a class if it is expanded.

TRBJ1-2	-	-	14	TRBV5-4	CASSHEGPNYGYTF	TGTGCCAGCAGCCACGAGGGGCCCAACTATGGCTACACCTTC
TRBJ2-7	-	-	14	TRBV5-4	CASSLGGTTRGQYF	TGTGCCAGCAGCTTGGGTGGCACGACTAGGGGACAGTACTTC
TRBJ2-7	-	-	15	TRBV6-5	CASRRGTGRSYEQYF	TGTGCCAGCAGGAGGGGTACAGGGCGCTCCTACGAGCAGTACTTC
TRBJ2-1	-	-	18	TRBV4-1	CASSQDPPDSSSYNEQFF	TGCGCCAGCAGCCAAGATCCCCCTGACTCCAGCTCCTACAATGAGCAGTTCTTC
TRBJ2-1	TRBD2	-	15	TRBV25-1	CASGDLAGVSNEQFF	TGTGCCAGCGGGGATCTAGCGGGAGTGTCAAATGAGCAGTTCTTC
TRBJ2-3	TRBD2	-	16	TRBV5-1	CASSLVGGEGGDTQYF	TGCGCCAGCAGCTTGGTCGGCGGGGAGGGTGGAGATACGCAGTATTTT
TRBJ1-4	-	-	14	TRBV5-1	CASSLIGESEKLFF	TGCGCCAGCAGCTTGATCGGGGAGAGTGAAAAACTGTTTTTT
TRBJ2-1	-	-	13	TRBV7-3	CASSSQGYNEQFF	TGTGCCAGCAGCTCGCAAGGCTACAATGAGCAGTTCTTC
TRBJ2-1	TRBD2	-	15	TRBV5-1	CASSPPAGGGNEQFF	TGCGCCAGCAGCCCCCCAGCGGGAGGTGGGAATGAGCAGTTCTTC
TRBJ2-7	-	-	13	TRBV7-8	CASSEDLPYEQYF	TGTGCCAGCAGCGAAGACTTACCCTACGAGCAGTACTTC
TRBJ2-3	-	-	17	TRBV11-2	CASSQSVGAIISDTQYF	TGTGCCAGCAGCCAGAGTGTGGGTGCCATCATCTCAGATACGCAGTATTTT
TRBJ1-2	TRBD1	-	14	TRBV5-1	CASSLETGNYGYTF	TGCGCCAGCAGCTTGGAGACAGGGAACTATGGCTACACCTTC
TRBJ1-1	-	-	14	TRBV2	CASRTALMNTEAFF	TGTGCCAGCAGGACAGCACTTATGAACACTGAAGCTTTCTTT
TRBJ1-1	TRBD1	-	14	TRBV6-5	CASRAGQGSIGAFF	TGTGCCAGCAGGGCAGGACAGGGATCTATCGGAGCTTTCTTT
TRBJ2-1	TRBD2	-	18	TRBV5-1	CASSSGLAGVWDTNEQFF	TGCGCCAGCAGCTCGGGACTAGCGGGAGTATGGGACACCAATGAGCAGTTCTTC
TRBJ2-7	-	-	12	TRBV6-1	CASRFEAYEQYF	TGTGCCAGCAGATTCGAGGCCTACGAGCAGTACTTC
TRBJ2-2	-	-	13	TRBV7-9	CASSSETGGELFF	TGTGCCAGCAGCTCCGAAACGGGCGGGGAGCTGTTTTTT
TRBJ2-5	TRBD1	-	15	TRBV28	CASRRGQGPQETQYF	TGTGCCAGCAGGAGGGGACAGGGTCCCCAAGAGACCCAGTACTTC
TRBJ1-5	-	once	14	TRBV6-6	CASSSRGRNQPQHF	TGTGCCAGCAGTTCCAGGGGCCGCAATCAGCCCCAGCATTTT
TRBJ2-1	-	-	13	TRBV5-1	CASSLSENNEQFF	TGCGCCAGCAGCTTGTCGGAGAACAATGAGCAGTTCTTC
TRBJ2-2	TRBD2	-	17	TRBV19	CASSLISGPSNTGELFF	TGTGCCAGTTCCCTCATTAGCGGGCCCTCGAACACCGGGGAGCTGTTTTTT
TRBJ1-3	TRBD1	-	13	TRBV5-1	CASGETGEDTIYF	TGCGCCAGCGGGGAGACAGGGGAGGACACCATATATTTT
TRBJ1-4	TRBD1	-	15	TRBV15	CATSRDRGDNEKLFF	TGTGCCACCAGCAGAGACAGGGGGGATAATGAAAAACTGTTTTTT
TRBJ2-6	-	-	19	TRBV9	CASSAGGGTATSGANVLTF	TGTGCCAGCAGCGCCGGTGGCGGGACAGCTACCTCTGGGGCCAACGTCCTGACTTTC
TRBJ2-2	-	-	15	TRBV9	CASSGQSGRTGELFF	TGTGCCAGCAGCGGACAGTCCGGACGTACCGGGGAGCTGTTTTTT
TRBJ2-2	TRBD2	-	16	TRBV5-1	CASSLVGTSNTGELFF	TGCGCCAGCAGCTTGGTAGGGACTAGTAACACCGGGGAGCTGTTTTTT
TRBJ1-2	-	-	13	TRBV28	CASLDSRTTGYTF	TGTGCCAGCCTAGACAGCAGGACAACAGGCTACACCTTC
TRBJ2-7	-	-	14	TRBV9	CASSVAVGDSRQYF	TGTGCCAGCAGCGTAGCGGTAGGAGACTCTCGGCAGTACTTC
TRBJ1-5	TRBD1	-	18	TRBV28	CASSLWLDRGGGNQPQHF	TGTGCCAGCAGTTTATGGTTGGACAGGGGGGGTGGCAATCAGCCCCAGCATTTT